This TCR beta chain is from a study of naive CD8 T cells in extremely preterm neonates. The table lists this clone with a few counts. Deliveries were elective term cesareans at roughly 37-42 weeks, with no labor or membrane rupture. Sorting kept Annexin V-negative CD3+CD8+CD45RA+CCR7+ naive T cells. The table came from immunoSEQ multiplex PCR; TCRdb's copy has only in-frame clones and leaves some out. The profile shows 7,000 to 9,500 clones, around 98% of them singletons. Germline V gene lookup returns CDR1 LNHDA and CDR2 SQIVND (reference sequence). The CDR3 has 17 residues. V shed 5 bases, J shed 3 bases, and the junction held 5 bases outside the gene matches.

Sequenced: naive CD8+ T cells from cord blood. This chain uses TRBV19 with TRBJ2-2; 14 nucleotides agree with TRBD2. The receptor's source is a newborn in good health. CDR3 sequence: CASSFRTSGGHTGELFF. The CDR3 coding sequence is TGTGCCAGTAGTTTTAGGACTAGCGGGGGGCACACCGGGGAGCTGTTTTTT.